The clone carrying this T cell receptor beta chain was detected ten times or more. The antigen remains unidentified. With template switching, a universal primer site was added, and the cDNA carried unique molecular identifiers. TCRdb itself ran the 5' RACE reads through MiXCR, one entry per CDR3 protein. The sample contains roughly 710,000 distinct CDR3 sequences, 5.5% to 7.5% of which appear only once. Among all donors, each was a healthy Caucasian. The CDR3 has 14 residues. V was pared by 3 bases and J by 6 bases, with 9 bases between. The sample originates from a study of identical twins. Notes on the study in general: Out-of-frame alpha sequences common to twins exhibited a surplus of low generation probability.

The chain combines TRBV12-3 or TRBV12-4 with TRBJ1-6; weak D call: TRBD1 (5 bases). This clonotype was obtained from a young man in good health. Input material: naive T cells sorted from blood. CDR3 region: CASSFQGFNSPLHF. For the CDR3, the DNA is TGTGCCAGCAGTTTCCAGGGTTTTAATTCACCCCTCCACTTT.